The clone carrying this TCR beta chain was recorded at least ten times. The data were obtained in a study of identical twins. Using its own MiXCR run on the 5' RACE reads, TCRdb lists one record per CDR3 protein. The sample has under 900,000 distinct CDR3 sequences; 15% to 20% are singletons. The CDR3 has 14 amino acids. The germline V gene encodes CDR1 WSHSY and CDR2 SAAADI. Trimming took 8 bases from V and 0 from J, leaving 11 bases between them. These data are also associated with another study on T cells expressing NK-cell markers.

V is TRBV10-2 and J is TRBJ2-1; TRBD1 might be the D (5 bases). The sample comprised PBMCs. This receptor was obtained from a woman aged 18-29 years in good health. The CDR3 bases are TGCGCCAGCGAAGGGGATTACTCCTACAATGAGCAGTTCTTC. The encoded protein is CASEGDYSYNEQFF.